This T cell receptor beta chain was found in a study of beta chain features in type 1 diabetes (dated by TCRdb to 2017 to 2018). Describing the broader study: Mean age, gender distribution, total cell number and subset yield did not differ between patients and healthy donors. A total of under 120,000,000 sorted cells were examined across all samples, and RNA yield correlated strongly with the number of cells per subset. In the study, TCRB repertoires of sorted circulating CD4+ T cell subsets from recently diagnosed type 1 diabetes patients were compared with those of matched healthy donors. Regulatory and stem cell-like memory subsets were obtained from only 8 patients and roughly 8 healthy donors, while naive and central memory subsets were obtained from all 30 or so donors. Study-wide findings and limitations: PCR might favor shorter templates, but patient and control samples were amplified and corrected together, so any skew would affect both groups equally. Patients with type 1 diabetes made fewer insertions and deleted more nucleotides at VDJ recombination sites, implying thymic rearrangement abnormalities. Sequencing cDNA rather than genomic DNA could over-represent highly expressing activated cells, although activation and CD3 levels did not differ between groups. Naive, central memory and regulatory TCRB repertoires appeared to be more similar among patients than among healthy donors. Only small numbers of individuals were included in the HLA sub-analyses, which left unresolved whether HLA type had any influence on TCRB rearrangement. Type 1 diabetes patients showed a moderate but significant shortening of TCRB CDR3 length in all four CD4+ subsets.

The entire amount of isolated RNA was reverse transcribed using the High Capacity cDNA Reverse Transcription Kit, so the sequenced TCRB transcripts were expressed ones. Naive, central memory and regulatory T cell samples underwent deep immunoSEQ sequencing, averaging about 3.57 million total reads per sample. Sorted cells were lysed in RLT buffer and RNA was extracted with DNase-treated RNeasy Micro or Mini kits, depending on cell number. To prevent cross-contamination, each cell subset was processed individually, whereas patient and healthy donor samples were processed jointly. The immunoSEQ multiplex PCR was used to amplify TCRB sequences from cDNA, yielding 87-bp fragments that span the CDR3 region. Sequencing of the amplicons was done on the Illumina HiSeq platform. As for the authors' bioinformatics: PCR bias was computationally corrected using synthetic template baselines, reads within Hamming distance 2 were collapsed, and singletons that could not be merged were discarded. Reads were aligned to IMGT to assign V, D and J genes, CDR3 length, and insertions or deletions at six rearrangement sites. Within each subset, clonotype counts were normalized to sorted cell number, and only after that were true diversity and Gini coefficients computed with the tcR R package. The overlap coefficient, calculated on TCRB nucleotide sequences, was used to measure repertoire sharing. As a proxy for the pre-selection repertoire, out-of-frame TCRB sequences from naive cells were analyzed. As stored in TCRdb, this immuneACCESS dataset retains in-frame rearrangements with V and J assigned. A fraction of the clones does not appear; measured against another copy, unresolved V genes explain less than half of the discrepancy, and the remainder lacks a known reason. The DNA was the basis for D and trimming; V, J and clone size are from that table. This sample lists 600,000 or so clones; about an eighth were detected once. Together, the top ten hold just under 0.04% of the sample.

Concerning this clone itself: The target of this receptor is not known. The input lacks base qualities; no much larger clone sits a single base away.

A single peripheral blood draw of about 116 mL on average was collected from each donor into heparinised tubes. Naive, central memory, regulatory and stem cell-like memory CD4+ T cells were sorted on a BD FACSAria II using a panel including CD45RO, CCR7, CD25, CD127, CD95 and CD27. Purity was above 98% for every sorted population. PBMCs were isolated right away by Lymphoprep density gradient centrifugation and were stained directly, without culture. Samples were stained and sorted in pairs, with one healthy donor and one patient per experiment, so that batch effects were minimized. The origin of this receptor is a man aged 18 to 29 with type 1 diabetes. Material for sequencing was naive CD4+ T cells from blood. The label giving this sample's cell subset or site can be read as: true naive CD4+ T cells.

The CDR3 protein: CASSPKDRSNYGYTF. In nucleotide form, the sequence is TGTGCCAGCAGCCCTAAGGACAGGTCTAACTATGGCTACACCTTC. Recombination connected TRBV7-9 to TRBJ1-2; a stretch of 7 junction bases matches TRBD1. CDR3 length: 15 amino acids, cysteine to phenylalanine. Only the CDR3 part of the read is kept: 45 bases, read in frame from the first base. Sequences SEHNR (CDR1) and FQNEAQ (CDR2) are obtained from the germline V gene (reference sequence). Germline trimming amounts to 5 bases on V and 0 bases on J, with 6 as the count of junction bases outside the gene matches.